The rows below give T cell receptor beta chains drawn from one sample of a study of OX40 agonist ivuxolimab in advanced cancers. Produced via immunoSEQ multiplex PCR; TCRdb's table is partial and in-frame only. The data hold tens of thousands of clones, with about 82% observed a single time. The starting material was CD4+ or CD8+ T cells sorted from blood, obtained in a trial of the OX40 agonist ivuxolimab. The receptor set was obtained from an adult with an advanced solid tumor such as melanoma, head and neck, liver or kidney cancer. Each CDR3 is given with its conserved first and last residue. A D gene is named only where the DNA matches it firmly. Only some rows state a clone size, as once, few, many or a class for expanded clones.

>.|15|.|TRBV18|TRBJ1-1
CASSTLSRSDTEAFF
TGTGCCAGCTCAACCTTGAGCCGGTCGGACACTGAAGCTTTCTTT
>.|13|TRBD1|TRBV19|TRBJ1-2
CASSQGTDYGYTF
TGTGCCAGTTCACAGGGGACGGACTATGGCTACACCTTC
>.|11|.|TRBV11-3|TRBJ1-2
CASGRGYGYTF
TGTGCCAGCGGTCGGGGTTATGGCTACACCTTC
>.|16|.|TRBV27|TRBJ1-2
CASSLSRGAGNYGYTF
TGTGCCAGCAGTTTATCGCGGGGCGCCGGTAACTATGGCTACACCTTC
>.|13|TRBD1|TRBV4-1|TRBJ1-2
CASSLQGADGYTF
TGCGCCAGCAGCCTACAGGGGGCTGATGGCTACACCTTC
>.|13|TRBD2|TRBV4-2|TRBJ2-1
CASSHRLANEQFF
TGTGCCAGCAGCCACCGACTAGCGAATGAGCAGTTCTTC
>once|15|.|TRBV5-8|TRBJ1-4
CASSVGLSEGEKLFF
TGTGCCAGCAGCGTTGGACTTTCCGAGGGGGAAAAACTGTTTTTT
>.|16|.|TRBV9|TRBJ1-4
CASSPPRGVTNEKLFF
TGTGCCAGCAGCCCCCCCCGGGGTGTAACTAATGAAAAACTGTTTTTT
>.|14|.|TRBV5-1|TRBJ1-4
CASSLSSTNEKLFF
TGCGCCAGCAGCTTGTCATCGACTAATGAAAAACTGTTTTTT
>.|10|.|TRBV6-1|TRBJ2-1
CARMVNEQFF
TGTGCCAGGATGGTCAATGAGCAGTTCTTC
>once|14|TRBD1|TRBV2|TRBJ2-1
CASSEAQGVNEQFF
TGTGCCAGCAGTGAAGCGCAGGGGGTCAATGAGCAGTTCTTC
>.|16|TRBD2|TRBV7-3|TRBJ2-1
CASSSGLAGSYNEQFF
TGTGCCAGCAGCTCGGGACTAGCGGGATCCTACAATGAGCAGTTCTTC
>.|13|.|TRBV2|TRBJ1-5
CASNGGSNQPQHF
TGTGCCAGCAACGGGGGTAGCAATCAGCCCCAGCATTTT
>.|17|.|TRBV18|TRBJ1-2
CASSPGSQLNSNYGYTF
TGTGCCAGCTCACCTGGTTCCCAGCTTAATTCTAACTATGGCTACACCTTC
>.|19|TRBD1|TRBV6-4|TRBJ2-7
CASSDTPGQGIASSNEQYF
TGTGCCAGCAGTGACACCCCGGGACAGGGCATCGCATCCTCCAACGAGCAGTACTTC
>.|13|.|TRBV5-4|TRBJ2-5
CASSLETGSSKYF
TGTGCCAGCAGCTTGGAAACAGGGTCTTCCAAGTACTTC
>once|16|.|TRBV30|TRBJ1-1
CAWSRTFRLLNTEAFF
TGTGCCTGGAGTAGGACGTTTAGACTATTGAACACTGAAGCTTTCTTT
>.|14|.|TRBV7-9|TRBJ1-2
CASSLAGLNYGYTF
TGTGCCAGCAGCTTAGCTGGCCTTAACTATGGCTACACCTTC
>.|16|.|TRBV11-3|TRBJ1-4
CASSLRAAPTNEKLFF
TGTGCCAGCAGCTTAAGGGCGGCCCCAACTAATGAAAAACTGTTTTTT
>.|13|.|TRBV18|TRBJ2-1
CASSPQTDNEQFF
TGTGCCAGCTCACCCCAGACAGACAATGAGCAGTTCTTC
>once|14|TRBD2|TRBV11-2|TRBJ2-5
CASSSLAGSETQYF
TGTGCCAGCAGCTCCTTAGCGGGATCAGAGACCCAGTACTTC
>.|13|.|TRBV5-4|TRBJ1-2
CASSLGQTYGYTF
TGTGCCAGCAGCTTGGGGCAGACTTATGGCTACACCTTC
>.|13|.|TRBV2|TRBJ1-1
CASTTTLNTEAFF
TGTGCCAGCACTACGACCTTGAACACTGAAGCTTTCTTT
>.|14|.|TRBV6-5|TRBJ2-7
CASSPTRGSYEQYF
TGTGCCAGCAGCCCTACCCGTGGCTCCTACGAGCAGTACTTC
>.|13|TRBD1|TRBV27|TRBJ1-1
CASSTGDSSRGFF
TGTGCCAGCAGTACGGGGGACAGCTCTCGCGGGTTCTTT
>.|13|.|TRBV6-5|TRBJ2-3
CATLSGSTDTQYF
TGTGCCACCCTCTCGGGAAGCACAGATACGCAGTATTTT
>.|15|.|TRBV9|TRBJ2-1
CASSVAMGSYNEQFF
TGTGCCAGCAGCGTAGCTATGGGGTCCTACAATGAGCAGTTCTTC
>.|14|.|TRBV11-2|TRBJ2-3
CASSLAGGTDTQYF
TGTGCCAGCAGCTTAGCGGGAGGCACAGATACGCAGTATTTT
>.|18|TRBD2|TRBV7-9|TRBJ2-1
CASSPKPGLAGEYNEQFF
TGTGCCAGCAGCCCCAAACCAGGCCTAGCGGGAGAGTACAATGAGCAGTTCTTC
>.|14|.|TRBV5-1|TRBJ2-2
CASSTRTAPGELFF
TGCGCCAGCAGCACCAGGACAGCTCCCGGGGAGCTGTTTTTT
>.|13|.|TRBV11-1|TRBJ2-5
CASSFGGEETQYF
TGTGCCAGCAGCTTCGGTGGGGAAGAGACCCAGTACTTC
>.|12|.|TRBV5-4|TRBJ2-1
CASSLRSSGQFF
TGTGCCAGCAGCTTGCGAAGTTCTGGGCAGTTCTTC
>.|16|.|TRBV7-3|TRBJ2-3
CASSSWRQGGGDTQYF
TGTGCCAGCAGCTCCTGGAGGCAGGGGGGAGGAGATACGCAGTATTTT
>few|16|.|TRBV21-1|TRBJ2-1
CASSTRTSGIYNEQFF
TGTGCCAGCAGCACCCGGACTAGCGGGATCTACAATGAGCAGTTCTTC
>.|14|TRBD1|TRBV19|TRBJ2-2
CASQGTANTGELFF
TGTGCCAGCCAGGGGACAGCGAACACCGGGGAGCTGTTTTTT